This T cell receptor (beta chain) emerged from a study of control samples from healthy donors and cancer patients. Profiling relied on immunoSEQ multiplex PCR, and the TCRdb table lists in-frame clones only, not all of them. Here the sample spans 150,000 to 200,000 clones, approximately 93% being singletons. Trimming removed 4 bases from V and 6 bases from J; junction bases left unmatched: 9. Per germline, CDR1 LNHDA and CDR2 SQIVND (reference sequence). The CDR3 consists of 14 residues. The genes are TRBV19 and TRBJ2-7; 7 positions agree with TRBD2. The material sequenced was blood. The source of this sequence is a woman aged 35 to 49 in good health. This CDR3 reads CASSRGLKALEQYF. The CDR3 DNA reads TGTGCCAGTAGTAGGGGACTAAAAGCCCTCGAGCAGTACTTC.